This T cell receptor beta chain was sequenced for a study of T cell responses to AZD1222 COVID-19 vaccine. Data came from immunoSEQ multiplex PCR; TCRdb stores just in-frame clones and leaves some out. The table has about 53,000 clones, approximately 86% seen once. V trimming: 0 bases; J trimming: 5 bases; junction bases outside the gene matches: 7. This CDR3 has 15 residues. Germline V gene data show CDR1 as SGHRS and CDR2 as YFSETQ. This TCR was sampled from an adult who received the AZD1222 COVID-19 vaccine. The chain is built from TRBV5-1 and TRBJ2-7; 8 bases are a match to TRBD1. The sample here was peripheral blood, taken 28 days after the second AZD1222 dose. The CDR3 coding sequence is TGCGCCAGCAGCTTGGGTGGACAGGGAAAAGACGAGCAGTACTTC. It yields the protein CASSLGGQGKDEQYF.